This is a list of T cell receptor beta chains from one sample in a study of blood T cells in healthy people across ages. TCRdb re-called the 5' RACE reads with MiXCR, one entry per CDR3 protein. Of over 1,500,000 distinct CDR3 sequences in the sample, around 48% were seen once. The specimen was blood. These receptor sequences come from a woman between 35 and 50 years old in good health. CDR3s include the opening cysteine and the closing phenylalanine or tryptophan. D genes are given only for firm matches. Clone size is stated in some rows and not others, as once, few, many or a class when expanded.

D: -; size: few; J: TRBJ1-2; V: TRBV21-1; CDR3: CASSKARRPGYTF; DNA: TGTGCCAGCAGCAAAGCACGACGGCCTGGCTACACCTTC
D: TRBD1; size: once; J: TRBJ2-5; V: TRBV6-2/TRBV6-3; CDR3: CASSYSGQAVYQETQYF; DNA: TGTGCCAGCAGTTACTCAGGACAGGCGGTTTACCAAGAGACCCAGTACTTC
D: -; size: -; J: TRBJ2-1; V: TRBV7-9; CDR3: CASRPVASYGEQFF; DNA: TGTGCCAGCAGGCCCGTTGCTAGCTATGGGGAGCAGTTCTTC
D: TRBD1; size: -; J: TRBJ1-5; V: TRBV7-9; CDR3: CASAPGQGLREPQHF; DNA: TGTGCCAGCGCCCCGGGACAGGGACTACGGGAGCCCCAGCATTTT
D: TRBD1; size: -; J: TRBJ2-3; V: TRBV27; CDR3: CASSFLGQISTDTQYF; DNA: TGTGCCAGCAGTTTCCTGGGACAGATCAGCACAGATACACAGTATTTT
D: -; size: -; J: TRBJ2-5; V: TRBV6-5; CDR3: CASSYGSLGGSGTQYF; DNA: TGTGCCAGCAGTTACGGTTCGCTTGGTGGTTCGGGGACCCAGTACTTC
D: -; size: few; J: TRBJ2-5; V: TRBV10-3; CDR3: CAISEVIGAETQYF; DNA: TGTGCCATCAGTGAAGTGATCGGAGCAGAGACCCAGTACTTC
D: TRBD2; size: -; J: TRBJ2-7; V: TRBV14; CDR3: CASSLRGGAIGNEQYF; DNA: TGTGCCAGCAGCCTCCGCGGGGGGGCCATTGGGAATGAGCAGTACTTC
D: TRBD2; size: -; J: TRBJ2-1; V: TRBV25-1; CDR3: CASRRPTGGLNEQFF; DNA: TGTGCCAGCAGGAGACCGACGGGAGGGTTAAATGAGCAGTTCTTC
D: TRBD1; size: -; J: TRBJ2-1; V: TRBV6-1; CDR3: CASKRDRDPYNEQFF; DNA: TGTGCCAGTAAACGGGACAGGGATCCCTACAATGAGCAGTTCTTC
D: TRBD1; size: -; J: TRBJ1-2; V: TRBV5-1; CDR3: CASTSPAPGDSGYTF; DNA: TGCGCCAGCACTTCACCTGCCCCAGGGGACAGTGGCTACACCTTC
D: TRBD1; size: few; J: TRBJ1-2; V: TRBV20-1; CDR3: CSATGGTAYNYGYTF; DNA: TGCAGTGCCACAGGGGGGACAGCATATAACTATGGCTACACCTTC
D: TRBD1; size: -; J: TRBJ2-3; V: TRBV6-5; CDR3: CASSETGDGTDTQYF; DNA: TGTGCCAGCAGTGAGACAGGGGACGGCACAGATACGCAGTATTTT
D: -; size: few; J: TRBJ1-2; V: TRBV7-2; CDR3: CASSLNGRALDGYTF; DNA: TGTGCCAGCAGCTTAAATGGCAGGGCTCTGGATGGCTACACCTTC
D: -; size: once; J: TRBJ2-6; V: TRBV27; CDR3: CASSLRGQRGANVLTF; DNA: TGTGCCAGCAGTCTCCGGGGGCAGAGAGGGGCCAACGTCCTGACTTTC
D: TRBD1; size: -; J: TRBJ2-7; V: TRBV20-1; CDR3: CSAQAGGLDYEQYF; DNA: TGCAGTGCTCAAGCAGGGGGCTTGGACTACGAGCAGTACTTC
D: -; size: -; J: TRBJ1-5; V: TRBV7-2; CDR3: CASSPSPTNQPQHF; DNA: TGTGCCAGCAGCCCTAGTCCTACCAATCAGCCCCAGCATTTT
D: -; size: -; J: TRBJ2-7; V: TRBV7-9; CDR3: CASSSLDLEQYF; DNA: TGTGCCAGCAGCTCCCTGGATCTTGAGCAGTACTTC
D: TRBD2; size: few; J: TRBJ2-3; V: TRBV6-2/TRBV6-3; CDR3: CASSALAGQITDTQYF; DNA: TGTGCCAGCAGTGCCCTAGCGGGGCAAATAACAGATACGCAGTATTTT
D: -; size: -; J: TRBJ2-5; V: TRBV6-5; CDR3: CASSYSGPPGETQYF; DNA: TGTGCCAGCAGTTACTCGGGGCCGCCGGGGGAGACCCAGTACTTC
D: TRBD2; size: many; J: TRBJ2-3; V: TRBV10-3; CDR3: CAISESQISGGDTDTQYF; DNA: TGTGCCATCAGTGAGTCGCAGATTAGCGGGGGGGATACAGATACGCAGTATTTT
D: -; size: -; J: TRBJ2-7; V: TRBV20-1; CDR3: CSARSGIPYEQYF; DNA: TGCAGTGCTAGATCTGGGATCCCCTACGAGCAGTACTTC
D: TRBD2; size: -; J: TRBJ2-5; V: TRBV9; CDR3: CASSATLAGVEETQYF; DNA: TGTGCCAGCAGCGCGACACTAGCGGGGGTAGAAGAGACCCAGTACTTC
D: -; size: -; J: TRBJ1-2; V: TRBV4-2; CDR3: CASSQTAGEGSGYTF; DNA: TGTGCCAGCAGCCAAACGGCAGGGGAGGGCTCTGGCTACACCTTC
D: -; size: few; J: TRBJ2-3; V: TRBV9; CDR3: CASSVRQGTGTQYF; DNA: TGTGCCAGCAGCGTACGTCAGGGTACCGGTACGCAGTATTTT
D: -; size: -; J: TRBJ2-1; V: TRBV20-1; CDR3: CSASLLDRYNEQFF; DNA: TGCAGTGCTAGCCTCCTTGACAGATACAATGAGCAGTTCTTC
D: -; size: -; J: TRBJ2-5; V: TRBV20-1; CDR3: CSALSRAETQYF; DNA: TGCAGTGCTCTAAGCAGGGCTGAGACCCAGTACTTC
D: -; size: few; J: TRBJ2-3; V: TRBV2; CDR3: CASRLQGGNGTDTQYF; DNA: TGTGCCAGCAGGCTCCAGGGGGGGAACGGCACAGATACGCAGTATTTT